This TCR beta chain stems from a study of cytomegalovirus exposure and HLA in healthy donors (dated by TCRdb to 2015 to 2018). In terms of the full investigation: In an earlier analysis of some 550 of the donors, approximately 260 Gb of sequence data and 90 million to 120 million unique TCR beta sequences from about 179 million T cells were reported. The number of donors typed differed by locus, with about 620-630 for A, B, C, DRB1 and DQB1, roughly 520 for DQA1, 606 for DPA1, and around 430 for DPB1. Across 300 to 500 genotyped donors of the cohort, an average of roughly 250,000 unique TCR beta nucleotide sequences per donor were sequenced, and roughly 18% of those sequences were non-productive. Besides the first cohort of roughly 640 subjects, a separate validation cohort made up of 120 different subjects was used. To decide whether each TCR beta V gene segment behaved as functional or pseudogenic, an earlier analysis of fewer than 750 of the donors relied on high-throughput TCR beta sequencing. Among the roughly 390 genotyped donors, roughly 80% belonged to the genetic ancestry cluster associated with self-reported Caucasian donors. Genome-wide SNP genotypes for about 60% of the 666 donors were used in a later genetic analysis, which treated that subset as a discovery cohort. A later analysis re-analyzed previously published TCR beta repertoires from roughly 630 donors and added high-resolution HLA genotyping to study TCR occurrence patterns. The aim of the study was to test whether cataloging public T cell receptors could identify signatures of past pathogen exposure. Both class I and class II loci were covered by HLA typing, at four-digit resolution. An early release covering roughly 640 HLA-typed donors comprised roughly 300 gigabases of sequencing data and around 86 million unique TCR sequences. Donor age, sex, ethnicity and CMV serostatus were compiled together with the repertoire data. High-throughput TCR immunosequencing, statistical association of individual TCRs with disease status, and machine learning were combined to predict cytomegalovirus infection status. Every discovery cohort repertoire had been produced on one sequencing platform. Rather than drawing on any new phenotypic data, the later analysis identified candidate immune exposures from TCR beta sequences and the way those sequences occurred across donors. Using immunosequencing, the study profiled T cell repertoires from around 680 subjects and related those repertoires to cytomegalovirus serostatus. Roughly 5 DR-DQ haplotypes were treated as single units for association and clustering because of strong linkage in the cohort. On the study overall, not on this receptor specifically: According to a later genetic analysis, donors in an Asian-associated ancestry cluster had fewer N-insertions in productive TCRs than the approximately 610-donor mean. In vitro tests confirmed that a few of the cytomegalovirus-associated TCR beta chains recognize cytomegalovirus antigens. When HLA alleles, especially DR and DQ, strongly co-occurred, attributing TCR associations to individual alleles was difficult. The study listed 170 or so TCR beta chains as associated with cytomegalovirus. An association between a missense DCLRE1C variant and V-gene and J-gene trimming of TCR beta chains was found in a later genetic analysis and replicated in an independent cohort. A later analysis found that most CMV-associated TCR beta chains appeared HLA-restricted, with HLA associations seemingly driven largely by CMV exposure. Linkage disequilibrium might explain the correlated functional status among segregating V segments, but an unknown experimental factor could not be ruled out. A later analysis associated about 17,000 TCR beta sequences with specific HLA alleles at a false discovery rate of 0.05. The 87-base-pair reads could not distinguish some IMGT-functional V segments, including TRBV6-2 and TRBV6-3, so those segments were excluded. A cluster of highly shared sequence variants was judged likely to represent a technical artifact of the sequencing pipeline. A further reported finding was that TCR beta sequences accurately predicted the HLA-A and HLA-B alleles for most subjects in the first cohort. In this cohort, only TCR beta chains were sequenced, and detectable features were limited by the absence of alpha or paired-chain data. In a later analysis, the rate of TCR association differed among HLA loci, with DRB1 alleles having the most associated TCRs and HLA-C alleles having the fewest. The presence/absence analyses assumed that sequencing depth was roughly uniform across donors, and that assumption may not be true. Because HLA typing was unavailable for some donors at each locus, only the typed subset was used in association tests. The only immune exposure information available for the cohort was CMV serostatus. It was suggested by the authors that the approach could potentially be generalized to other disease states and immunological phenotypes. Because counts were too low, seventeen rarely observed V segments, including chromosome 9 orphons, were excluded from the earlier analysis of 587 of the donors. Cytomegalovirus status was reported to be diagnosed by the classifier with high specificity and sensitivity in both the original and validation cohorts. In an earlier analysis of around 600 of the donors, most TCR beta V segments were observed in productive rearrangements about 87% or about 30% of the time, broadly matching IMGT annotations. According to a later analysis, parvovirus B19, influenza, CMV and Epstein-Barr virus appeared linked to several top co-occurrence clusters. A later analysis found that HLA-associated TCR beta chains were more clonally expanded and had lower generation probabilities than equally common non-associated chains. While some public TCRs were present in many individuals, most TCR sequences turned up only very rarely across donors.

Turning to this clone: What antigen it recognizes has not been identified. Base qualities are not at hand, and no much larger clone is one base apart.

The cohort was made up of 650 to 700 healthy bone marrow donors. At the time of sampling, every cohort member was nominally healthy, though immune exposures that went unrecorded were likely present. The donor tested CMV seropositive, placing the donor among the 289 seropositive members of the cohort. Each donor provided a peripheral blood sample, and peripheral blood mononuclear cells were used for TCR beta sequencing. Genomic DNA extraction from the blood cell samples was performed with the Qiagen DNeasy Blood Extraction Kit. The library was prepared using the immunoSEQ multiplex PCR assay. For the multiplex PCR, a mixture combining 60 forward primers for TCR Vbeta segments and 13 reverse primers for TCR Jbeta segments was used. A multiplex PCR assay on genomic DNA amplified the CDR3 region of rearranged TCR beta genes. On the Illumina HiSeq System, the amplified TCR beta libraries were sequenced as 87-base-pair reads. The published analysis was carried out like this. In a later analysis, roughly 80 million unique TCR beta chains were counted across the approximately 640 repertoires, and roughly 10 million of these chains were shared by at least two donors. Raw reads were error-corrected and collapsed into unique sequences by a nearest-neighbor algorithm in which closely related sequences were merged to remove PCR and sequencing errors. Alignment of CDR3 sequences to IMGT reference sequences was used to assign V, D and J gene segments. For a sequence to be retained, a match of at least six nucleotides to both a V gene segment and a J gene segment was required. Rearrangements were classified as productive when the CDR3 lacked stop codons and remained in frame with V and J, and all other rearrangements were classified as non-productive. CDR3 was defined according to IMGT convention as the region running from the second conserved V-encoded cysteine to the conserved J-encoded phenylalanine. Sequences without an unambiguous match to a single V gene segment were excluded from the earlier analysis of approximately 560 of the donors. An earlier analysis of around 600 of the donors classified V segments as functional when productive rearrangements were above 56.7% and as segregating when the standard deviation between donors was above 5%. To diagnose cytomegalovirus status from the catalog of TCR beta chain sequences, a statistical classification framework was built. In a later analysis, V and J genes were assigned by comparing TCR nucleotide sequences against IMGT/GENE-DB human TR gene sequences. The TCRdist pipeline was used in a later analysis to assign CDR3 sequences and most-parsimonious VDJ recombination scenarios. A later analysis defined each TCR beta chain by its CDR3 amino acid sequence plus V-gene family, and excluded reads lacking a unique V-gene family. A later analysis removed several hundred highly shared, low-generation-probability nucleotide sequences to deal with suspected cross-contamination and a sequencing artifact. In a later analysis, a clonal expansion index for each public chain was calculated from normalized within-repertoire ranks of inferred template counts. Generation probabilities in a later analysis came from a VDJ recombination model fitted to out-of-frame rearrangements, and those results were checked against IGoR. A later analysis scored TCR-TCR, TCR-HLA and TCR-CMV co-occurrence with hypergeometric tests, applying a repertoire-size bias correction to TCR pairs. A later analysis estimated false discovery rates by permuting HLA or CMV assignments 20 times. In a later analysis, co-occurring TCRs were grouped with DBSCAN, and TCRdist sequence similarity was added when clustering was performed within HLA-allele-positive subsets. Repertoires with fewer than 30,000 or more than 120,000 public chains were left out of co-occurrence clustering, as were five repertoires with anomalous nucleotide sharing. TCRdb carries this immuneACCESS record with in-frame sequences only. Its versions omit some clonotypes, under half of them owing to an unresolved V gene in the studies checked, with the rest unexplained. The V and J calls and clone size come from that table; D and trimming were worked out from the DNA. The sample records about 190,000 clones, 65% to 90% of which are singletons. The biggest ten clones account for approximately 6% of the sample.

Per the germline V gene, MNHNS is the CDR1 and SASEGT is the CDR2. From the cysteine up to the phenylalanine, the CDR3 has a length of 15 residues. Only the CDR3 part of the read is kept: 45 bases, read in frame from the first base. Relative to germline, V is 2 bases shorter and J is 1 base shorter, with 11 bases between their ends. The source of this sequence is a man aged 35 to 55 in good health and CMV-seropositive. Here the chain combines TRBV6-1 and TRBJ1-1, with a weak D call of TRBD1 (5 bases match). Sequencing used PBMCs. The DNA reads as follows: TGTGCCAGCAGTGAAAGGCAGGGTGGGAACACTGAAGCTTTCTTT. It translates as CASSERQGGNTEAFF.